This TCR beta chain was recorded in a study of control samples from healthy donors and cancer patients. Trimming cost V 4 bases and J 5 bases; bases outside gene matches: 5. Germline V gene data show CDR1 as SGHDT and CDR2 as YYEEEE. CDR3 size: 15 residues. This clone was observed once. Clones were read by immunoSEQ multiplex PCR, and TCRdb kept only the in-frame ones, dropping some. The sample lists 100,000 to 150,000 clones; roughly 92% were seen once. The TCR was taken from a man between 18 and 35 years old in good health. The chain joins TRBV5-6 to TRBJ1-6; 8 positions match TRBD1. Sequenced sample: blood. Written as DNA, the CDR3 is TGTGCCAGCAGCCAATTGGACAGGGATAATTCACCCCTCCACTTT. Its translation is CASSQLDRDNSPLHF.